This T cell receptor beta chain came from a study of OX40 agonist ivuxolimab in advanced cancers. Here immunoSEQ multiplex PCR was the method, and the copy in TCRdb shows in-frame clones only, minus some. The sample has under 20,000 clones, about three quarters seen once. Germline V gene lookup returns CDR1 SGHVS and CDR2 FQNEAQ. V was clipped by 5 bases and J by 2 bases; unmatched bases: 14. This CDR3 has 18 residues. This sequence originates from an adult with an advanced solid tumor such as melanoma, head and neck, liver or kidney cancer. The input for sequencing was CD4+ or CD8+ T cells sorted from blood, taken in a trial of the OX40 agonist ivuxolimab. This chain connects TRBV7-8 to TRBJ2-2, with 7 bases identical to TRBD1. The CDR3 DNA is TGTGCCAGCAGCCCCAGCCCCATAGGACAGGTTAACACCGGGGAGCTGTTTTTT. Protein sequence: CASSPSPIGQVNTGELFF.